The subject of this entry is one T cell receptor beta chain. The same CDR3 can be traced to other DNA sequences in this sample. 13 Jbeta primers and 60 Vbeta primers were used for the PCR. Assay used: immunoSEQ multiplex PCR; TCRdb lists only in-frame clones, some missing. Among 100,000 to 150,000 clones listed, around 72% were seen once. From germline, CDR1 is SGHRS and CDR2 YFSETQ. Trimming at V came to 4 bases and at J to 1 base, leaving 4 bases not matched to a gene. This CDR3 has 14 amino acids. The record originates from a study of cytomegalovirus exposure and HLA in healthy donors. This TCR was sampled from a man between 25 and 39 years old in good health and CMV-seronegative. Sequencing was performed on PBMCs. This sequence joins TRBV5-1 and TRBJ1-1; 7 nucleotides match TRBD1. The CDR3 region has the DNA TGCGCCAGCAGCGCGGGACAGACGAACACTGAAGCTTTCTTT. Its protein product is CASSAGQTNTEAFF.